A single sample gave rise to the 22 T cell receptor beta chains below, sequenced in a study of cytomegalovirus exposure and HLA in healthy donors (dated by TCRdb to the late 2010s). Receptor libraries were prepared by the immunoSEQ multiplex PCR assay. A mixture of 60 forward primers for TCR Vbeta segments and 13 reverse primers for TCR Jbeta segments was used in the multiplex PCR. The clones in this table, taken by TCRdb from immuneACCESS, are in-frame only. Not every clone is retained; where verified, under half of the shortfall comes from an unresolved V gene, and the cause of the rest is unknown. The sample's table covers roughly 120,000 clones. Clones ranked in the top ten supply more than 0.9% of the sample. Sequenced input: PBMCs. The source of these receptors is a man younger than 35 in good health and CMV-seronegative.

This rearrangement joins TRBV19 to TRBJ1-1; D is possibly TRBD1 (6 bases). The germline CDR1 and CDR2 sequences are LNHDA and SQIVND (reference sequence). Trimming removed 5 bases from V and 4 bases from J, with 17 bases in between. There are 15 residues in the CDR3. The CDR3 DNA reads TGTGCCAGTAGTCGAAGAACAGGGATCGCCACTGAAGCTTTCTTT. Translating gives CASSRRTGIATEAFF.

The chain employs TRBV12-5 and TRBJ1-4; 9 bases fit TRBD1. Germline CDR1 LGHNT, CDR2 FRNRAP. V gave up 6 bases and J gave up 7 bases; unmatched junction bases: 9. CDR3 length: 15 amino acids. The CDR3 loop reads CASGLDGQGLEKLFF. The CDR3 DNA is TGTGCTAGTGGGCTCGACGGACAGGGGCTTGAAAAACTGTTTTTT. The full variable domain, rest sourced from reference TRBV12-5 and TRBJ1-4, is DARVTQTPRHKVTEMGQEVTMRCQPILGHNTVFWYRQTMMQGLELLAYFRNRAPLDDSGMPKDRFSAEMPDATLATLKIQPSEPRDSAVYFCASGLDGQGLEKLFFGSGTQLSVL.

The chain has TRBV5-1 and TRBJ2-7, with D tentatively TRBD1 (5 bases). Trimming stripped 6 bases from V and 7 bases from J, with 23 bases between. The CDR3 spans 15 residues. Per germline, CDR1 SGHRS and CDR2 YFSETQ. CDR3 residues: CASNTGSPGLGEQYF. The CDR3 DNA reads as TGCGCCAGCAACACCGGGTCCCCAGGGTTAGGAGAGCAGTACTTC.

V is TRBV20-1 and J is TRBJ2-7; the D is unclear. The CDR3 sequence is 11 residues long. V lost 5 bases, J lost 3 bases, and 8 bases lay in between. Germline V lookup: CDR1 DFQATT, CDR2 SNEGSKA (reference sequence). In nucleotides, the CDR3 is TGCAGTGCTTCTAACAGCTACGAGCAGTACTTC. This encodes CSASNSYEQYF.

In DNA form, the CDR3 reads TGTGCCAGTAGTATTGCAGGCGGGACAGGTGGACTCTACGAGCAGTACTTC. Its protein product is CASSIAGGTGGLYEQYF. The chain employs TRBV19 and TRBJ2-7, with 8 nucleotides matching TRBD1. Per the germline V gene, CDR1 is LNHDA and CDR2 is SQIVND (reference sequence). V lost 3 bases to trimming and J lost 3 bases; unmatched junction nucleotides: 13. The CDR3 spans 17 residues.

This chain's CDR3 is CASSPLGGGGQPQHF. The CDR3 DNA follows: TGTGCCAGCTCACCCCTGGGTGGGGGCGGCCAGCCCCAGCATTTT. The chain employs TRBV18 and TRBJ1-5, with a weak D call TRBD1 (6 bases). V was trimmed by 3 bases and J by 7 bases, leaving 16 bases between them. This CDR3 spans 15 amino acids. Per the germline V gene, CDR1 is KGHSH and CDR2 is LQKENI.

J is TRBJ2-1 and V is TRBV6-1; 8 bases line up with TRBD2. With 6 bases clipped from V and 0 bases from J, the junction kept 4 bases outside the gene matches. Germline assignment: CDR1 MNHNS and CDR2 SASEGT. The CDR3 runs 15 residues. CDR3 loop: CASSDSGISYNEQFF. CDR3 in DNA: TGTGCCAGCAGCGATAGCGGGATCTCCTACAATGAGCAGTTCTTC.

V and J are TRBV5-6 and TRBJ1-6; maybe TRBD1 (5 bases). The CDR3 totals 15 residues. From germline, CDR1 is SGHDT and CDR2 YYEEEE. Trimming left V 0 bases short and J 8 bases short, with 12 bases between. CDR3 sequence: CASSLVQGLDSPLHF. The CDR3 bases are TGTGCCAGCAGCTTGGTGCAGGGATTGGATTCACCCCTCCACTTT.

The chain uses TRBV5-6 and TRBJ1-1; possibly TRBD1 for D (5 bases). Germline V gene sequence: CDR1 SGHDT, CDR2 YYEEEE. V was pared by 3 bases and J by 3 bases, with 15 bases between. CDR3 length: 15 amino acids. The CDR3 here is CASSSPGGSYTEAFF. The CDR3, as DNA: TGTGCCAGCAGCTCCCCGGGGGGGAGCTACACTGAAGCTTTCTTT.

The chain couples TRBV5-4 to TRBJ1-2; D remains unclear. The CDR3 contains 11 residues. Per the germline V gene, CDR1 is SGHNT and CDR2 is YYREEE (reference sequence). Trimming removed 2 bases at V and 7 bases at J, with 6 bases between. The CDR3 protein is CASSFGIGYTF. CDR3 coding DNA: TGTGCCAGCAGCTTCGGGATTGGCTACACCTTC. Together with reference TRBV5-4 and TRBJ1-2, the CDR3 gives the full variable domain: ETGVTQSPTHLIKTRGQQVTLRCSSQSGHNTVSWYQQALGQGPQFIFQYYREEENGRGNFPPRFSGLQFPNYSSELNVNALELDDSALYLCASSFGIGYTFGSGTRLTVV.

The chain joins TRBV5-1 to TRBJ2-7; 8 positions agree with TRBD1. The germline CDR1 and CDR2 sequences are SGHRS and YFSETQ. Losses at the gene ends were 3 bases for V and 2 bases for J; bases not matched to a gene: 4. The CDR3 length is 14 residues. CDR3 protein: CASSSDRAAYEQYF. The CDR3 DNA is TGCGCCAGCAGCTCGGACAGGGCAGCCTACGAGCAGTACTTC. The whole variable domain, filled in from reference TRBV5-1 and TRBJ2-7, reads KAGVTQTPRYLIKTRGQQVTLSCSPISGHRSVSWYQQTPGQGLQFLFEYFSETQRNKGNFPGRFSGRQFSNSRSEMNVSTLELGDSALYLCASSSDRAAYEQYFGPGTRLTVT.

The J gene is TRBJ2-3, the V gene TRBV25-1; 7 bases fit TRBD2. The junction had 13 bases not matched to a gene; V was cut back by 3 bases and J by 13 bases. Germline CDR1 MGHDK, CDR2 SYGVNS. The CDR3 extends over 14 amino acids. The chain's CDR3 is CASSDSPAAGAEYF. CDR3 coding DNA: TGTGCCAGCAGTGATTCCCCAGCGGCGGGAGCGGAGTATTTT.

A note on this clone: In the same sample, other DNA sequences code for this CDR3. The chain recombines TRBV29-1 with TRBJ1-2, with 12 bases fitting TRBD1. The junction had 7 bases not matched to a gene; V was cut back by 3 bases and J by 5 bases. CDR1 and CDR2 from the germline V gene are SQVTM and ANQGSEA. The CDR3 consists of 15 residues. The DNA of the CDR3 is TGCAGCGTTGATGGGACAGGGGGCCTGGGATATGGCTACACCTTC. Translated, it gives CSVDGTGGLGYGYTF.

CDR3 bases: TGTGCCAGTAGTATTACAGGACAGGGCCTAGGGGAGCAGTTCTTC. Translated: CASSITGQGLGEQFF. The rearrangement uses TRBV19 and TRBJ2-1; 8 nucleotides line up with TRBD1. CDR1 LNHDA and CDR2 SQIVND come from the germline V gene (reference sequence). V was pared by 3 bases and J by 10 bases, with 11 bases of the junction left unmatched. CDR3 length: 15 residues.

The V and J genes are TRBV5-5 and TRBJ2-1; 10 bases line up with TRBD2. The trim removed 4 bases at V and 0 bases at J, leaving 1 base unmatched. The germline V gene has CDR1 SGHKS and CDR2 YYEKEE (reference sequence). CDR3 length: 15 amino acids. The CDR3 DNA reads TGTGCCAGCAGCGCTAGCGGGGGCTCCTACAATGAGCAGTTCTTC. Translating gives CASSASGGSYNEQFF. Full variable domain (rest looked up from reference TRBV5-5 and TRBJ2-1): DAGVTQSPTHLIKTRGQQVTLRCSPISGHKSVSWYQQVLGQGPQFIFQYYEKEERGRGNFPDRFSARQFPNYSSELNVNALLLGDSALYLCASSASGGSYNEQFFGPGTRLTVL.

The chain recombines TRBV6-5 with TRBJ2-7, with D perhaps TRBD2 (5 bases). The CDR3 sequence is 16 residues long. The germline V gene encodes CDR1 MNHEY and CDR2 SVGAGI. V was shortened by 0 bases and J by 6 bases, with 18 bases between the two germline ends. The DNA for the CDR3 is TGTGCCAGCAGTTACTCGGGAGCCCTCCGAGGAAGCGAGCAGTACTTC. It is translated as CASSYSGALRGSEQYF.

The chain carries TRBV9 and TRBJ1-3, with no clear D. CDR3 length: 13 residues. V dropped 5 bases and J dropped 3 bases, with 9 bases sitting between them. CDR1 SGDLS and CDR2 YYNGEE come from the germline V gene. CDR3 residues: CASSEGGGNTIYF. The CDR3 DNA sequence: TGTGCCAGCAGTGAGGGAGGTGGAAACACCATATATTTT.

Comment on this clone: Distinct nucleotide sequences in the sample also encode this CDR3. J is TRBJ2-3 and V is TRBV6-1, with D uncertain. Per germline, CDR1 MNHNS and CDR2 SASEGT. This CDR3 comprises 13 residues. Trimming shortened V by 2 bases and J by 3 bases, and 6 bases separated the two germline ends. CDR3 nucleotides: TGTGCCAGCAGTGAATTGAGAACAGATACGCAGTATTTT. Its protein product is CASSELRTDTQYF.

The chain links TRBV6-1 to TRBJ1-2; tentative D call: TRBD1 (5 bases). The germline CDR1 and CDR2 sequences are MNHNS and SASEGT. The CDR3 loop spans 14 amino acids. The V and J ends lost 1 base and 6 bases respectively, with 12 bases between them. The CDR3 DNA reads as TGTGCCAGCAGTGAAGTCATTCGGGGGGATGGCTACACCTTC. Translation gives CASSEVIRGDGYTF.

The chain recombines TRBV10-1 with TRBJ1-2; the match to TRBD1 covers 7 bases. V shed 6 bases, J shed 7 bases, and the junction held 11 bases outside the gene matches. CDR1 and CDR2 from the germline V gene are WNHNN and SYGVQD (reference sequence). This CDR3 has 14 amino acids. Written as DNA, the CDR3 is TGCGCCAGCAGCTCCACAGGGGAGGTCGGTGGCTACACCTTC. It is translated as CASSSTGEVGGYTF.

The chain carries TRBV13 and TRBJ2-2, with a tentative D call TRBD2 (5 bases). The V gene's germline CDR1 is PRHDT and CDR2 FYEKMQ (reference sequence). CDR3 size: 13 residues. Trimming stripped 3 bases from V and 9 bases from J, with 11 bases between. The CDR3 loop is CASSFPGIRELFF. DNA for the CDR3: TGTGCCAGCAGCTTCCCGGGAATCCGGGAGCTGTTTTTT.

The chain is built from TRBV5-1 and TRBJ2-5, with 14 bases lining up with TRBD2. Germline V gene data show CDR1 as SGHRS and CDR2 as YFSETQ. V trimming: 4 bases; J trimming: 5 bases; junction bases outside the gene matches: 7. The CDR3 has 16 residues. As DNA, the CDR3 is TGCGCCAGCAGCCTACCGACTAGCGGGGGGGCTGAGACCCAGTACTTC. Its translation: CASSLPTSGGAETQYF.